One T cell receptor (beta chain) is described in this entry. As yet, its antigen is unknown. The sample is drawn from a study of cytomegalovirus exposure and HLA in healthy donors. Study information: The platform used for the 120 validation repertoires matched that of the approximately 620 first-cohort repertoires, a later analysis reported. General study results and limits: Through in vitro validation, a few CMV-associated chains were shown to be specific for CMV antigens. It was approximately 160 TCR beta chains that were listed as cytomegalovirus-associated. According to a later analysis, TCR clusters from the first cohort tended to co-occur in the 100 to 150 validation repertoires.

The CDR3 contains 15 residues. J was trimmed by 4 bases and V by 4 bases; bases with no gene match: 4. The germline V gene has CDR1 SEHNR and CDR2 FQNEAQ (reference sequence). Some clones are missing from TCRdb's copy, which holds only in-frame ones; the method was immunoSEQ multiplex PCR. The sample holds about 220,000 clones, roughly 88% seen once. The chain employs TRBV7-9 and TRBJ2-5, with TRBD2 matching over 12 bases. The sample comprised PBMCs. The sequence came from a woman under 40 in good health and CMV-seropositive. CDR3 sequence: CASSSTSGSRETQYF. DNA for the CDR3: TGTGCCAGCAGCTCGACTAGCGGGAGTCGAGAGACCCAGTACTTC.